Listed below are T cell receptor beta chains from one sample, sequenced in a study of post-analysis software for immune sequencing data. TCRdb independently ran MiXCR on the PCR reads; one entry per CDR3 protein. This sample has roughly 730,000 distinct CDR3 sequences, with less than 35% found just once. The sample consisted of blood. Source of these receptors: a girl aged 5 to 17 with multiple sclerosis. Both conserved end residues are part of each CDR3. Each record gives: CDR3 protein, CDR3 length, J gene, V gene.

CASSYGGTLPGGTEAFF,17,TRBJ1-1,TRBV6-6
CATSDPNDSGAFF,13,TRBJ1-1,TRBV24-1
CASSLTMTGSYEQYF,15,-,TRBV7-2
CSARDAGPHTDTQYF,15,TRBJ2-3,TRBV20-1
CASSPFGGRVTDTQYF,16,TRBJ2-3,TRBV5-6
CSVPSGGLNYGYTF,14,TRBJ1-2,TRBV20-1
CASSVPQHF,9,TRBJ1-5,TRBV6-1
CASSSNSPLPGTQYF,15,TRBJ2-3,TRBV12-3/TRBV12-4
CASRQGQGSYGYTF,14,TRBJ1-2,TRBV27
CASSPRGGTGNTEAFF,16,TRBJ1-1,TRBV7-9
CASSRGRERGYTF,13,TRBJ1-2,TRBV7-2
CSAPLSPDTQYF,12,TRBJ2-3,TRBV20-1
CASSPAGSAKNIQYF,15,TRBJ2-4,TRBV11-2
CASSPPGQILGETQYF,16,-,TRBV7-9
CASSSWASGYTF,12,TRBJ1-2,TRBV27
CSADRTSPGNEQFF,14,TRBJ2-1,TRBV20-1
CASSLWQGTYEQYF,14,TRBJ2-7,TRBV28
CSARDPRGKPYEQYF,15,TRBJ2-7,TRBV20-1
CSAGPSGTVFNQPQHF,16,TRBJ1-5,TRBV20-1
CASSFAGQLQETQYF,15,TRBJ2-5,TRBV5-4
CATSRSQDQGRRVEAFF,17,TRBJ1-1,TRBV15
CASKRLAGWYEQFF,14,TRBJ2-1,TRBV19
CASSDFPSLAGQETQYF,17,TRBJ2-5,TRBV10-1
CASRQLDGFLAPNEQFF,17,TRBJ2-1,TRBV6-6
CASSLSMAAAGTEYGYTF,18,TRBJ1-2,TRBV27
CASSPRPGLAGATSYNEQFF,20,TRBJ2-1,TRBV9
CASSTRTGNSYEQYF,15,TRBJ2-7,TRBV11-2
CASRLAGGQFF,11,TRBJ2-1,TRBV28
CASSLVGGGEETQYF,15,TRBJ2-5,TRBV5-6
CASSLYGTGGYEQYF,15,TRBJ2-7,TRBV7-2
CASSLVASESYNEQFF,16,TRBJ2-1,TRBV5-1
CASSLVAERDPLYF,14,TRBJ2-4,TRBV5-1
CATSRVRGSRSYEQYF,16,TRBJ2-7,TRBV15
CSARDRSYNSPLHF,14,TRBJ1-6,TRBV20-1
CASRNGESYEQYF,13,TRBJ2-7,TRBV10-3
CASSDSTLGGEQYF,14,TRBJ2-5,TRBV6-4
CASSQNRETQYF,12,TRBJ2-5,TRBV7-2
CASRIGGANTEAFF,14,TRBJ1-1,TRBV4-1
CASSLVIGFGTEAFF,15,TRBJ1-1,TRBV7-2
CASSPRQGGEKLFF,14,TRBJ1-4,TRBV7-9
CSASSTAGVKNSPLHF,16,TRBJ1-6,TRBV20-1
CASSLGTNDATQYF,14,TRBJ2-5,TRBV5-1
CASSLSRRGKDEQYF,15,TRBJ2-7,TRBV27
CASSPSWRGASGDTQYF,17,TRBJ2-3,TRBV3-1
CASSLIRGGEQFF,13,TRBJ2-1,TRBV3-1
CASTRGNYNEQFF,13,TRBJ2-1,TRBV7-2
CASSLEAGRCYGYTF,15,TRBJ1-2,TRBV5-5